This entry lists 9 T cell receptor beta chains sequenced from one sample in a study of cytomegalovirus exposure and HLA in healthy donors. Produced via immunoSEQ multiplex PCR; TCRdb's table is partial and in-frame only. The sample lists 250,000 to 350,000 clones; approximately 91% were seen once. The material sequenced was PBMCs. Source of these receptors: a man younger than 45 in good health and CMV-seronegative.

V is TRBV27 and J is TRBJ2-1, with D possibly matching TRBD2 (5 bases). Per germline, CDR1 MNHEY and CDR2 SMNVEV (reference sequence). The CDR3 loop spans 15 amino acids. V lost 6 bases, J lost 0 bases, and 12 bases lay in between. This chain's CDR3 is CASRVTGSSYNEQFF. CDR3 sequence (DNA): TGTGCCAGCAGGGTCACGGGGAGCTCCTACAATGAGCAGTTCTTC.

This chain connects TRBV6-5 to TRBJ1-2, with D unresolved. CDR1 is MNHEY, CDR2 SVGAGI, per germline. V gave up 2 bases and J gave up 4 bases, with 11 bases separating them. The CDR3 contains 14 residues. The CDR3 protein is CASSYPGLSYGYTF. Here the CDR3 DNA reads TGTGCCAGCAGTTACCCCGGACTGTCCTATGGCTACACCTTC.

The chain has TRBV18 and TRBJ2-3; no reliable D call. The germline CDR1 and CDR2 sequences are KGHSH and LQKENI. The CDR3 loop spans 14 amino acids. The V end lost 4 bases, the J end lost 1 base, and 9 bases lay between the germline ends. Written as DNA, the CDR3 is TGTGCCAGCTCACTCAACAGAGGCACAGATACGCAGTATTTT. Its protein is CASSLNRGTDTQYF.

The chain has TRBV10-2 and TRBJ2-7; 8 positions match TRBD1. Germline loops: CDR1 WSHSY, CDR2 SAAADI. V shed 8 bases, J shed 7 bases, and the junction held 10 bases outside the gene matches. The CDR3 length is 13 residues. The CDR3 protein is CASRDRLWLEQYF. DNA of the CDR3: TGCGCCAGCCGGGACAGGCTTTGGTTGGAGCAGTACTTC.

V gene TRBV6-1 combines with J gene TRBJ2-5; the match to TRBD1 covers 8 bases. After removal of 2 bases from V and 5 bases from J, the junction contained 7 bases not matched to a gene. The CDR3 has 15 residues. Germline-derived CDR1 and CDR2 are MNHNS and SASEGT. The DNA for the CDR3 is TGTGCCAGCAGTGAACAGCAGGGGGCTCGGGAGACCCAGTACTTC. Its translation is CASSEQQGARETQYF.

This sequence joins TRBV14 and TRBJ1-6, with D possibly being TRBD1 (5 bases). CDR1 is SGHDN, CDR2 FVKESK, per germline. V lost 0 bases to trimming and J lost 4 bases, with 22 bases between them. The CDR3 runs to 20 residues. The CDR3, as DNA: TGTGCCAGCAGCCAAGATCCTAGAATCGGAGACAGAGCTTATAATTCACCCCTCCACTTT. This sequence encodes CASSQDPRIGDRAYNSPLHF.

The chain uses TRBV15 and TRBJ2-2, with 14 bases lining up with TRBD2. Germline CDR1 reads LNHNV; CDR2 reads YYDKDF (reference sequence). CDR3 length equals 17 residues. After removal of 4 bases from V and 0 bases from J, the junction contained 1 base not matched to a gene. CDR3 coding DNA: TGTGCCACCAGCAAGGGACTAGCGGGAGCGAACACCGGGGAGCTGTTTTTT. Translating gives CATSKGLAGANTGELFF.

The count of this clone is one. The chain carries TRBV18 and TRBJ2-7; possible D gene TRBD2, 5 bases. The CDR3 is 14 residues long. Per the germline V gene, CDR1 is KGHSH and CDR2 is LQKENI. Trimming pared 2 bases from V and 3 bases from J, leaving 11 bases between. CDR3 loop: CASSPAGGGYEQYF. Here the CDR3 DNA reads TGTGCCAGCTCACCAGCAGGAGGAGGCTACGAGCAGTACTTC.

This clone was recorded only once. J is TRBJ2-5 and V is TRBV5-4; 7 bases match TRBD2. The CDR3 totals 14 residues. The ends lost 4 bases at V and 1 base at J; junction bases unmatched: 4. The V gene's germline CDR1 is SGHNT and CDR2 YYREEE (reference sequence). The CDR3, as DNA: TGTGCCAGCAGCAGGGCTAGCGGCCAAGAGACCCAGTACTTC. This sequence encodes CASSRASGQETQYF. Filled out from reference TRBV5-4 and TRBJ2-5, the complete variable domain reads ETGVTQSPTHLIKTRGQQVTLRCSSQSGHNTVSWYQQALGQGPQFIFQYYREEENGRGNFPPRFSGLQFPNYSSELNVNALELDDSALYLCASSRASGQETQYFGPGTRLLVL.